This T cell receptor beta chain derives from a study of OX40 agonist ivuxolimab in advanced cancers. Method: immunoSEQ multiplex PCR; TCRdb's copy keeps in-frame clones and lacks some. This table holds over 50,000 clones, over 75% found once. The CDR3 contains 14 residues. V shed 3 bases, J shed 1 base, and the junction held 2 bases outside the gene matches. The germline V gene has CDR1 SGHRS and CDR2 YFSETQ. Study-level findings and limits: Partly responding patients at 0.1-3.0 mg/kg showed some of the smallest clonal expansion. Average numbers of expanded clones were greater in CD8+ T cells than in CD4+. At 0.1 to 3.0 mg/kg, clonal expansion of CD4+ and CD8+ blood T cells had occurred by week 6.

Sampling of blood occurred at baseline, cycle 4 day 1, and cycle 7 day 1. A word on this clone: No antigen is known for it.

V usage is TRBV5-1 and J usage is TRBJ1-1; 8 positions agree with TRBD1. The specimen comprised CD4+ or CD8+ T cells sorted from blood, sampled in a trial of the OX40 agonist ivuxolimab. The receptor's source is an adult with an advanced solid tumor such as melanoma, head and neck, liver or kidney cancer. CDR3 bases: TGCGCCAGCAGCTCAGGACAGGGGAACACTGAAGCTTTCTTT. It is translated as CASSSGQGNTEAFF.